This TCR beta chain derives from a study of blood T cell repertoires in COVID-19. Turning to the study itself: Researchers got acute and convalescent COVID-19 samples from the United States, Italy and Spain.

Authors' processing steps: Estimated nucleated cell counts came from reference gene primer amplification. Only in-frame clones appear in the TCRdb table, and some are missing; sequencing was by immunoSEQ multiplex PCR. The DNA was the basis for D and trimming; V, J and clone size are from that table. Among hundreds of thousands of clones, roughly 86% were seen once, and the ten largest hold 8.9%. Germline-derived CDR1 and CDR2 are SEHNR and FQNEAQ (reference sequence). CDR3 length equals 16 residues. V trimming: 2 bases; J trimming: 5 bases; junction bases outside the gene matches: 4. Participants had their cohort set by participant-reported clinical history. Turning to this clone: Other DNA sequences in this sample translate to the same CDR3.

Material for sequencing was PBMCs or T cells enriched from blood (not recorded which). The sequence derives from a woman aged 18-29 years who had recovered from COVID-19. This chain links TRBV7-9 with TRBJ2-2; 11 positions agree with TRBD1. The CDR3 DNA sequence: TGTGCCAGCAGCTTAAGGGGGACAGGGGGAACCGGGGAGCTGTTTTTT. Its protein product is CASSLRGTGGTGELFF.